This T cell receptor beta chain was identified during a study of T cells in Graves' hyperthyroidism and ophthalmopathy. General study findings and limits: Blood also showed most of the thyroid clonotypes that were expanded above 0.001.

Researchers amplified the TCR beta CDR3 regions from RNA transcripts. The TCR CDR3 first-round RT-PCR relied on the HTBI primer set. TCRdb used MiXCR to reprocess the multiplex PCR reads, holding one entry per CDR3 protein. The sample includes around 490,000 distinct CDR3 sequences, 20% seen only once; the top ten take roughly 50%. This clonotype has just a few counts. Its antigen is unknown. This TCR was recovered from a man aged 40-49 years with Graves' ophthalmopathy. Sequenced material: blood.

In nucleotides, the CDR3 is TGTGCCAGCAGCAGGGCTGGAAACACCATATATTTT. Protein sequence: CASSRAGNTIYF. This chain connects TRBV12-3 or TRBV12-4 to TRBJ1-3; a possible D gene is TRBD1 (5 bases). With 6 bases removed from V and 2 bases from J, the gap between germline ends came to 5 bases. This CDR3 region has 12 residues.